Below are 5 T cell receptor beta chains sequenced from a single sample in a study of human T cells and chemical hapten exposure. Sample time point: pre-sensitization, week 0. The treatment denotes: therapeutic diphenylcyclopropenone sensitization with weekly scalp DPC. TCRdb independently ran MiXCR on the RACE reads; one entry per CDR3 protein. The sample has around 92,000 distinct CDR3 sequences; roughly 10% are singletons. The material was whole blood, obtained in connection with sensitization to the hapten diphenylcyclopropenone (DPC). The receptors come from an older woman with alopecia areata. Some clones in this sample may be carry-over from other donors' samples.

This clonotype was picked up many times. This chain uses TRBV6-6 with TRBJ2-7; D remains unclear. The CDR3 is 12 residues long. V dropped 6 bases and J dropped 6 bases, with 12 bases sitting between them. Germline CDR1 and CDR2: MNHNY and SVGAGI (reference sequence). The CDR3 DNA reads TGTGCCAGCAGCCCCGCGCCCCGCGAGCAGTACTTC. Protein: CASSPAPREQYF.

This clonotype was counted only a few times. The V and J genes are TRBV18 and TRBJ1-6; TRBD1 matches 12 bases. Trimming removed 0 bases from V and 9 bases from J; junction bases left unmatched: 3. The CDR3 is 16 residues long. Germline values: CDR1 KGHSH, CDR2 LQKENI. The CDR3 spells CASSPPGQGARSPLHF. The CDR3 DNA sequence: TGTGCCAGCTCACCACCGGGACAGGGGGCTCGTTCACCCCTCCACTTT.

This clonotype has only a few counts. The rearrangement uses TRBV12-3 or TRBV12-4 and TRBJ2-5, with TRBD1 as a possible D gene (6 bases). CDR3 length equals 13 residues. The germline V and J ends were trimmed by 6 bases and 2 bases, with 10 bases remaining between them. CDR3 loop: CASRHTGQETQYF. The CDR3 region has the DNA TGTGCCAGCAGACATACAGGGCAAGAGACCCAGTACTTC.

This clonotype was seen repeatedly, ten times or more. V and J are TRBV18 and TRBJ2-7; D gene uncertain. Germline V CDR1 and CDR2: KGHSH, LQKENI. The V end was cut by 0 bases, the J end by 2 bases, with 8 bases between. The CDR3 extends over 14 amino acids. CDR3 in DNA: TGTGCCAGCTCACCACCATCACAGACCTACGAGCAGTACTTC. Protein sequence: CASSPPSQTYEQYF. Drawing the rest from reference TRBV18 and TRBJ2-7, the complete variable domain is NAGVMQNPRHLVRRRGQEARLRCSPMKGHSHVYWYRQLPEEGLKFMVYLQKENIIDESGMPKERFSAEFPKEGPSILRIQQVVRGDSAAYFCASSPPSQTYEQYFGPGTRLTVT.

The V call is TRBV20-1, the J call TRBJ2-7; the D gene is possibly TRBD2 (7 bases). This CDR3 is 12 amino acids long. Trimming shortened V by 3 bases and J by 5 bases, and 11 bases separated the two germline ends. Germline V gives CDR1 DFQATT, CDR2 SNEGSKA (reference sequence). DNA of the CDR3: TGCAGTGCTAGCGGGGGGCCCCACGAGCAGTACTTC. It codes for CSASGGPHEQYF.